A selection of T cell receptor beta chains follows, all from one sample in a study of blood T cell repertoires in COVID-19. Some clones are missing from TCRdb's copy, which holds only in-frame ones; the method was immunoSEQ multiplex PCR. Here the sample spans approximately 100,000 clones, about nine tenths being singletons. Sequencing was done on a sample of peripheral blood. Receptor source: a woman at least 80 years old in a cohort sampled during active COVID-19. CDR3s leave out the opening cysteine and the closing phenylalanine or tryptophan. Fields, in order: J gene, clone size, CDR3 length, V gene, CDR3 protein. Size values are once, few and many counts, or a class for expanded clones, and some rows have none.

J: TRBJ1-3
size: NA
length: 12
V: TRBV11-2
CDR3: ASSLSQAGNTIY

J: TRBJ2-2
size: NA
length: 13
V: TRBV15
CDR3: ATSRRGQNTGELF

J: TRBJ2-3
size: NA
length: 13
V: TRBV27
CDR3: ASRPLAVLTDTQY

J: TRBJ2-3
size: NA
length: 13
V: TRBV5-5
CDR3: ASSFTSGSIDTQY

J: TRBJ1-4
size: NA
length: 14
V: TRBV9
CDR3: ASSVGRGTTNEKLF

J: TRBJ1-1
size: NA
length: 10
V: TRBV5-1
CDR3: ASRDGSTEAF

J: TRBJ1-5
size: once
length: 14
V: TRBV6-4
CDR3: ASSDSALGVGQPQH

J: TRBJ2-7
size: NA
length: 11
V: TRBV18
CDR3: ASSDREVGEQY

J: TRBJ2-1
size: NA
length: 12
V: TRBV15
CDR3: ATGRQGSYNEQF

J: TRBJ2-5
size: NA
length: 11
V: TRBV5-4
CDR3: ASRGTVRETQY

J: TRBJ1-3
size: NA
length: 13
V: TRBV18
CDR3: ASSPSQSSGNTIY

J: TRBJ2-5
size: NA
length: 12
V: TRBV24-1
CDR3: ATSDTGQGETQY

J: TRBJ2-7
size: NA
length: 12
V: TRBV5-1
CDR3: ASNSGTGSHEQY

J: TRBJ1-2
size: NA
length: 13
V: TRBV10-3
CDR3: AISVGQDSNYGYT

J: TRBJ2-7
size: NA
length: 12
V: TRBV6-5
CDR3: ASSRGTSDDEQY

J: TRBJ2-5
size: NA
length: 10
V: TRBV15
CDR3: ATSRDRGTQY

J: TRBJ2-1
size: once
length: 13
V: TRBV18
CDR3: ASSPPGGSYNEQF

J: TRBJ1-1
size: NA
length: 13
V: TRBV5-1
CDR3: ASSLTYRENTEAF

J: TRBJ2-3
size: NA
length: 12
V: TRBV7-6
CDR3: ASSWDRGGNTQY

J: TRBJ2-3
size: NA
length: 13
V: TRBV10-3
CDR3: AITGTSAPWDTQY

J: TRBJ2-3
size: once
length: 12
V: TRBV19
CDR3: ASSFTSVQDTQY

J: TRBJ2-3
size: NA
length: 9
V: TRBV20-1
CDR3: SARGGVTQY

J: TRBJ1-1
size: NA
length: 12
V: TRBV5-5
CDR3: ASSSRGLGTEAF

J: TRBJ1-2
size: NA
length: 10
V: TRBV12-3/TRBV12-4
CDR3: ASSLTGIEGT

J: TRBJ2-7
size: NA
length: 13
V: TRBV5-5
CDR3: ASSWGQVGSYEQY

J: TRBJ2-1
size: NA
length: 13
V: TRBV19
CDR3: ASSPGQGAYNEQF

J: TRBJ2-3
size: NA
length: 11
V: TRBV11-2
CDR3: ASRAGFTDTQY

J: TRBJ2-3
size: NA
length: 11
V: TRBV6-5
CDR3: ASRFRASDTQY

J: TRBJ1-4
size: NA
length: 12
V: TRBV27
CDR3: ASSLGEGNEKLF